Following are 18 T cell receptor beta chains from one sample sequenced in a study of blood T cell repertoires in COVID-19. Sequencing was performed with immunoSEQ multiplex PCR; in TCRdb, only in-frame clones are kept and a portion is missing. This sample has 250,000 or so clones, with 85% to 90% found just once. The sequenced material came from peripheral blood. These receptors came from a young man with COVID-19, enrolled during active disease.

V and J are TRBV15 and TRBJ1-6; 9 positions agree with TRBD1. The CDR3 is 17 amino acids. Germline CDR1 reads LNHNV; CDR2 reads YYDKDF (reference sequence). After removal of 1 base from V and 3 bases from J, the junction contained 4 bases not matched to a gene. This CDR3 is CATSRVRGQGYNSPLHF. CDR3 DNA: TGTGCCACCAGCAGAGTGAGGGGACAGGGCTATAATTCACCCCTCCACTTT. Filled out from reference TRBV15 and TRBJ1-6, the complete variable domain reads DAMVIQNPRYQVTQFGKPVTLSCSQTLNHNVMYWYQQKSSQAPKLLFHYYDKDFNNEADTPDNFQSRRPNTSFCFLDIRSPGLGDTAMYLCATSRVRGQGYNSPLHFGNGTRLTVT.

V gene TRBV7-2 combines with J gene TRBJ2-1, with D possibly matching TRBD1 (6 bases). CDR1 is SGHTA, CDR2 FQGNSA, per germline. Deletions cut 4 bases from V and 0 bases from J, with 7 bases between. The CDR3 totals 14 residues. The CDR3 region has the DNA TGTGCCAGCAGCTCACAGGGCTCCTACAATGAGCAGTTCTTC. Translating it yields CASSSQGSYNEQFF.

CDR3 nucleotide sequence: TGTGCCATCAGACCTACTACGGCTTACGAGCAGTACTTC. The encoded protein is CAIRPTTAYEQYF. V usage is TRBV10-3 and J usage is TRBJ2-7; no firm D call. This CDR3 has 13 residues. From germline, CDR1 is ENHRY and CDR2 SYGVKD. Between the trimmed V and J ends, which lost 6 bases and 4 bases, there was a span of 13 bases.

The rearrangement joins TRBV19 to TRBJ1-4, with 8 bases matching TRBD1. The CDR3 length is 13 residues. Per the germline V gene, CDR1 is LNHDA and CDR2 is SQIVND (reference sequence). V dropped 5 bases and J dropped 7; count of bases not matched to a gene: 3. The CDR3: CASSQGAIEKLFF. CDR3 in DNA: TGTGCCAGTAGTCAGGGGGCAATTGAAAAACTGTTTTTT.

This clone has a single count. Other DNA sequences in the sample encode the same CDR3. The chain employs TRBV4-3 and TRBJ1-5; no reliable D call. Germline loops: CDR1 LGHNA, CDR2 YSLEER. Trimming stripped 0 bases from V and 7 bases from J, with 7 bases between. This CDR3 has 13 amino acids. The CDR3 here is CASSQDRGQPQHF. The CDR3, as DNA: TGCGCCAGCAGCCAAGATCGAGGCCAGCCCCAGCATTTT.

The gene calls are TRBV27 and TRBJ2-7, with TRBD1 matching over 7 bases. Germline V CDR1 and CDR2: MNHEY, SMNVEV (reference sequence). The ends lost 6 bases at V and 3 bases at J; junction bases unmatched: 5. The CDR3 loop spans 13 amino acids. CDR3 protein: CASRKTGVYEQYF. CDR3 nucleotide sequence: TGTGCCAGCAGAAAAACAGGGGTCTACGAGCAGTACTTC.

CDR3 region: CASSSPMRTGSYNEQFF. CDR3 DNA sequence: TGTGCCAGCAGTTCCCCCATGCGCACGGGATCCTACAATGAGCAGTTCTTC. The V and J genes are TRBV27 and TRBJ2-1; TRBD2 might be the D (5 bases). In germline, CDR1 is MNHEY, CDR2 SMNVEV (reference sequence). V lost 4 bases and J lost 1, with 17 bases in between. CDR3 length: 17 amino acids.

The chain is built from TRBV3-1 (or the pseudogene TRBV3-2) and TRBJ1-2; TRBD1 aligns across 10 bases. The CDR3 sequence is 17 residues long. V shed 0 bases, J shed 7 bases, and the junction held 11 bases outside the gene matches. Germline V CDR1 and CDR2: LGHDT, YNNKEL (reference sequence). CDR3 sequence reads: CASSQDPFTGTGVGYTF. In DNA, the CDR3 is TGTGCCAGCAGCCAAGACCCTTTTACCGGGACAGGGGTTGGCTACACCTTC.

The chain combines TRBV24-1 with TRBJ2-1; the match to TRBD2 covers 10 bases. Germline V lookup: CDR1 KGHDR, CDR2 SFDVKD. J gave up 4 bases and V 3 bases, and 5 bases lay outside the gene matches. This CDR3 region has 16 residues. The CDR3 region is CATSDNAAGGYNEQFF. In DNA form, the CDR3 reads TGTGCCACCAGTGATAACGCAGCGGGGGGGTACAATGAGCAGTTCTTC.

J is TRBJ2-5 and V is TRBV19, with 7 nucleotides matching TRBD2. The trim removed 4 bases at V and 1 base at J, leaving 3 bases unmatched. The CDR3 is 14 residues long. Germline V gene data show CDR1 as LNHDA and CDR2 as SQIVND (reference sequence). Here the CDR3 DNA reads TGTGCCAGTAGTAGCGTAGCGGGCCAAGAGACCCAGTACTTC. The encoded protein is CASSSVAGQETQYF.

The chain employs TRBV6-6 and TRBJ1-2; a possible D gene is TRBD1 (6 bases). The CDR3 spans 17 residues. Trimming took 7 bases from V and 4 from J, leaving 25 bases between them. Germline V gives CDR1 MNHNY, CDR2 SVGAGI (reference sequence). The CDR3 is CASTRLPRAGGSYGYTF. CDR3 coding DNA: TGTGCCAGCACTCGCCTGCCACGTGCGGGGGGCAGCTATGGCTACACCTTC.

The chain uses TRBV27 and TRBJ2-1; TRBD1 agrees at 8 bases. V was clipped by 2 bases and J by 14 bases; unmatched bases: 8. Germline values: CDR1 MNHEY, CDR2 SMNVEV (reference sequence). This CDR3 is 13 amino acids long. The CDR3 DNA reads TGTGCCAGCAGTTTAGGCTACAGGGGGTCGGAGTTCTTC. Amino acids: CASSLGYRGSEFF.

This clone was counted only a few times. The chain joins TRBV18 to TRBJ2-7; 8 nucleotides agree with TRBD1. The V and J ends lost 3 bases and 0 bases, in that order; junction bases with no gene match: 7. The germline gives CDR1 KGHSH, CDR2 LQKENI. The CDR3 is 16 amino acids. CDR3 residues: CASSPKTTGGSYEQYF. The CDR3 region has the DNA TGTGCCAGCTCACCGAAAACCACAGGGGGCTCCTACGAGCAGTACTTC.

The chain links TRBV7-2 to TRBJ2-1; 9 nucleotides align to TRBD2. The length of the CDR3 is 17 residues. Germline V CDR1 and CDR2: SGHTA, FQGNSA. After removal of 5 bases from V and 0 bases from J, the junction contained 8 bases not matched to a gene. The chain's CDR3 is CASSPTSGQSSYNEQFF. The CDR3 DNA follows: TGTGCCAGCAGCCCTACTAGCGGGCAGAGCTCCTACAATGAGCAGTTCTTC.

The chain recombines TRBV4-3 with TRBJ2-1; 10 nucleotides match TRBD2. Germline CDR1 LGHNA, CDR2 YSLEER. Germline trimming cut 2 bases from V and 4 bases from J; bases unmatched to any gene: 8. The CDR3 spans 17 residues. The CDR3 nucleotides are TGCGCCAGCAGCCAATCCATAGCGGGGGGCCCTTACAATGAGCAGTTCTTC. It codes for CASSQSIAGGPYNEQFF.

This chain links TRBV30 with TRBJ2-1; D gene uncertain. The CDR3 consists of 11 residues. The V gene's germline CDR1 is GTSNPN and CDR2 SVGIG (reference sequence). Trimming took off 3 bases at V and 9 bases at J, with 9 bases between the two ends. CDR3 region: CAWRNAGEQFF. CDR3 in DNA: TGTGCCTGGAGAAACGCCGGTGAGCAGTTCTTC.

The chain couples TRBV2 to TRBJ1-4; 7 bases line up with TRBD1. This CDR3 comprises 15 residues. J gave up 5 bases and V 5 bases, and 8 bases lay outside the gene matches. The germline gives CDR1 SNHLY, CDR2 FYNNEI. CDR3 in amino acids: CASSSTGVLNEKLFF. In DNA, the CDR3 is TGTGCCAGCAGTTCCACAGGGGTCCTAAATGAAAAACTGTTTTTT.

The chain carries TRBV28 and TRBJ1-3, with D perhaps matching TRBD1 (5 bases). CDR3 size: 13 residues. Germline lookup yields CDR1 MDHEN and CDR2 SYDVKM. V lost 10 bases, J lost 0 bases, and 10 bases lay in between. This chain's CDR3 is CATKDNSGNTIYF. The CDR3 DNA follows: TGTGCCACCAAGGACAACTCTGGAAACACCATATATTTT.